This TCR beta chain is drawn from a study of cytomegalovirus exposure and HLA in healthy donors. Whole-study findings and limits: Earlier analysis looked at TCR beta V segments, and most were productive about 87% or about 30% of the time. Several of the most significant clusters appeared linked to common viral pathogens, based on a later analysis.

The germline CDR1 and CDR2 sequences are SEHNR and FQNEAQ (reference sequence). The CDR3 sequence is 15 residues long. V lost 5 bases to trimming and J lost 0 bases, with 13 bases between them. To note about this clone: Its specificity is not known. Other DNA variants within this sample encode the same CDR3.

60 Vbeta and 13 Jbeta primers were used in PCR. Clones were sequenced by immunoSEQ multiplex PCR, and TCRdb holds only the in-frame ones, with some missing. The sample includes about 170,000 clones, 60% to 80% of them seen just once. This TCR was sampled from a man aged 35 to 55 in good health and CMV-seropositive. The sequenced material came from PBMCs. The chain employs TRBV7-9 and TRBJ1-1; D remains ambiguous. CDR3 coding DNA: TGTGCCAGCAGCAGTACTGCGGGTTTGAACACTGAAGCTTTCTTT. Encoded protein: CASSSTAGLNTEAFF.